A single sample gave rise to the 9 T cell receptor beta chains below, sequenced in a study of shared clonotypes between healthy human individuals (TCRdb year 2020). Library preparation was by the immunoSEQ multiplex PCR assay. TCRdb provides this immuneACCESS table in a form limited to in-frame rearrangements. Some clones are lacking; in checked studies, under half of them reflect an unresolved V gene, and why the rest are absent is not known. For this sample the table gives hundreds of thousands of clones, of which 90% to 95% were detected only once. 0.11% of the sample is held by the ten biggest clonotypes. CD8 naive samples were CD45RO-negative cells positively selected for CCR7, giving a CD45RA+CCR7+ population that excluded TemRA cells. Input material: naive CD8+ T cells sorted from blood. The cell subset or site label here, explained by the study, means: CD45RA+CCR7+. Receptors originate from a woman aged 30 to 39 in good health.

This sequence joins TRBV19 and TRBJ2-7; unclear D gene. V was trimmed by 0 bases and J by 2 bases, leaving 11 bases between them. This CDR3 has 15 residues. CDR1 is LNHDA, CDR2 SQIVND, per germline (reference sequence). CDR3 DNA sequence: TGTGCCAGTAGTATAGACCGGGCCACGACCTACGAGCAGTACTTC. Protein: CASSIDRATTYEQYF.

The chain carries TRBV28 and TRBJ1-4, with TRBD1 matching 8 bases. V gave up 3 bases and J gave up 7 bases; unmatched junction bases: 13. The V gene's germline CDR1 is MDHEN and CDR2 SYDVKM. The CDR3 contains 17 residues. DNA for the CDR3: TGTGCCAGCAGTTTGCAGGGGGCAGTCGGCTTCTTTGAAAAACTGTTTTTT. Amino acid sequence: CASSLQGAVGFFEKLFF.

The CDR3 DNA reads as TGTGCCAGCAGCGAGTGGCTAGCGGGAGGAAATGAGCAGTTCTTC. Translated, it gives CASSEWLAGGNEQFF. The chain couples TRBV9 to TRBJ2-1; TRBD2 matches at 11 bases. Germline assignment: CDR1 SGDLS and CDR2 YYNGEE. J gave up 7 bases and V 3 bases, and 6 bases lay outside the gene matches. There are 15 residues in the CDR3.

The genes are TRBV28 and TRBJ2-3; TRBD1 matches 8 bases. The J segment lost 5 bases and the V segment lost 2 bases, leaving 3 bases of the junction unmatched. Germline CDR1 reads MDHEN; CDR2 reads SYDVKM. The CDR3 sequence is 14 residues long. CDR3 amino acids: CASSLGQGRDTQYF. The DNA for the CDR3 is TGTGCCAGCAGTTTAGGACAGGGCAGAGATACGCAGTATTTT.

The chain recombines TRBV5-1 with TRBJ2-7; 10 nucleotides agree with TRBD2. The CDR3 is 16 residues long. CDR1 and CDR2 (germline): SGHRS, YFSETQ. V lost 0 bases and J lost 5; bases outside the gene matches: 8. CDR3 sequence: CASSLEPSGRPNEQYF. The CDR3 nucleotides read TGCGCCAGCAGCTTGGAGCCTAGCGGGAGACCCAACGAGCAGTACTTC.

The chain carries TRBV19 and TRBJ2-4; D gene ambiguous. The germline V and J ends were trimmed by 1 base and 8 bases, with 12 bases remaining between them. CDR3 length: 14 residues. CDR1 and CDR2 from the germline V gene are LNHDA and SQIVND (reference sequence). The DNA of the CDR3 is TGTGCCAGTAGTATAGTCCAACCGGGTGACATTCAGTACTTC. Its translation is CASSIVQPGDIQYF.

The chain links TRBV5-4 to TRBJ2-1; D might be TRBD1 or TRBD2, each matching 5 bases. The germline V and J ends were trimmed by 7 bases and 5 bases, with 16 bases remaining between them. The germline V gene has CDR1 SGHNT and CDR2 YYREEE (reference sequence). The CDR3 has 14 amino acids. CDR3 coding DNA: TGTGCCAGCCCAGGGACCGGATTAAACAATGAGCAGTTCTTC. It translates to CASPGTGLNNEQFF. Filled out from reference TRBV5-4 and TRBJ2-1, the complete variable domain reads ETGVTQSPTHLIKTRGQQVTLRCSSQSGHNTVSWYQQALGQGPQFIFQYYREEENGRGNFPPRFSGLQFPNYSSELNVNALELDDSALYLCASPGTGLNNEQFFGPGTRLTVL.

The genes are TRBV15 and TRBJ2-4, with a weak D call TRBD2 (6 bases). CDR1 LNHNV and CDR2 YYDKDF come from the germline V gene (reference sequence). V lost 3 bases to trimming and J lost 13 bases, with 13 bases between them. This CDR3 has 12 residues. The CDR3 protein is CATSRGDWAQYF. CDR3 nucleotide sequence: TGTGCCACCAGCAGGGGGGACTGGGCCCAGTACTTC.

V is TRBV13 and J is TRBJ2-7; TRBD2 might be the D (8 bases). The ends were cut back, 4 bases at V and 8 bases at J, with 18 bases in the middle. This CDR3 region has 14 residues. Germline V gives CDR1 PRHDT, CDR2 FYEKMQ (reference sequence). This CDR3 is CASSSPGRDRKQYF. The DNA for the CDR3 is TGTGCCAGCAGCTCTCCCGGGAGGGACAGAAAGCAGTACTTC.